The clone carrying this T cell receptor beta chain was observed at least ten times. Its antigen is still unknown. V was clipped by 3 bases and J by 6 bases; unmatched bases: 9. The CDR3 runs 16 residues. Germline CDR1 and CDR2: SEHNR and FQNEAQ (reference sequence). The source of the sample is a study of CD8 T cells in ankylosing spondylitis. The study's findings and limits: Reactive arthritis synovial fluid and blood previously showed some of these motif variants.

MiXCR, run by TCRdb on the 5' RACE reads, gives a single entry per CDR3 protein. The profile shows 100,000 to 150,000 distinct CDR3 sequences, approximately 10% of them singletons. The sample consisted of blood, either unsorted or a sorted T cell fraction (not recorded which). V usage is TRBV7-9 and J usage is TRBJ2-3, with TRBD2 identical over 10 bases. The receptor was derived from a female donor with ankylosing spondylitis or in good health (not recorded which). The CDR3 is CASSLGSGRAGDTQYF. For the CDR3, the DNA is TGTGCCAGCAGCTTGGGGAGCGGGAGGGCCGGGGATACGCAGTATTTT.